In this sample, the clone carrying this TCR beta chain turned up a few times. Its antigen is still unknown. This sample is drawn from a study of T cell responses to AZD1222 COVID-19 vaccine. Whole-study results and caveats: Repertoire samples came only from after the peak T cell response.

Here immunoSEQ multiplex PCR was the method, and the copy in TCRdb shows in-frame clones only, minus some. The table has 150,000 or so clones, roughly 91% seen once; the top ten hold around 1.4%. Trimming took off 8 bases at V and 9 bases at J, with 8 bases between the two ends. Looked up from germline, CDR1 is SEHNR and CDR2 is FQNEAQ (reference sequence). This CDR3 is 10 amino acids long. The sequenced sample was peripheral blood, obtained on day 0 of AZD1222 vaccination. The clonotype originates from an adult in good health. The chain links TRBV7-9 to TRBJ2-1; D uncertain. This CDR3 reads CASQRREQFF. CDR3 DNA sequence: TGTGCCAGCCAGCGACGTGAGCAGTTCTTC.